The T cell receptor (beta chain) described here comes from a study of molecular identifiers for immune sequencing clone quantification. In TCRdb, the PCR reads were re-called with MiXCR into one record per CDR3 protein. The sample records about 320,000 distinct CDR3 sequences, about a fifth being singletons. Comments on this clonotype: This may stem from a read error, because a much larger clone lies one nucleotide away.

The sequenced material came from naive CD8+ T cells from blood, with Jurkat cell RNA spiked in. The subset: FACS-sorted CD8+CD4-CCR7+CD45RA+ naive T cells. This TCR derives from a human donor in good health. Some libraries in this study had Jurkat cell RNA spiked in.

Here the CDR3 reads CSIDGPVDTDTQYF. In DNA, the CDR3 is TGCAGCATTGACGGGCCCGTGGACACAGATACGCAGTATTTT. The genes are TRBV29-1 and TRBJ2-3, with no clear D. This CDR3 has 14 residues. Germline V lookup: CDR1 SQVTM, CDR2 ANQGSEA.